The 18 T cell receptor beta chains listed next were all sequenced from one sample in a study of identical twins. TCRdb passed the 5' RACE reads through MiXCR, listing each CDR3 protein once. The sample contains about 550,000 distinct CDR3 sequences, approximately 20% of which appear only once. These same data were also listed under a study on yellow fever vaccine responses in identical twins.

The sample was CD4+ T cells sorted from blood. The receptors come from a woman in her late teens or twenties in good health.

This clonotype was counted only a few times. V usage is TRBV5-1 and J usage is TRBJ2-1; D is unresolved. The CDR3 is made up of 13 amino acids. The germline gives CDR1 SGHRS, CDR2 YFSETQ. The V end was cut by 5 bases, the J end by 6 bases, with 12 bases between. This CDR3 is CASRPSHGNEQFF. CDR3 in DNA: TGCGCCAGCAGACCGAGCCACGGCAATGAGCAGTTCTTC. The entire variable domain, with the rest obtained from reference TRBV5-1 and TRBJ2-1, is as follows: KAGVTQTPRYLIKTRGQQVTLSCSPISGHRSVSWYQQTPGQGLQFLFEYFSETQRNKGNFPGRFSGRQFSNSRSEMNVSTLELGDSALYLCASRPSHGNEQFFGPGTRLTVL.

The chain joins TRBV11-2 to TRBJ2-3; a weak D match, TRBD1 (6 bases). In germline, CDR1 is SGHAT, CDR2 FQNNGV. V shed 6 bases and J shed 2 bases, with 15 bases lying between them. The CDR3 has 15 amino acids. CDR3 amino acids: CASRMRTAFTDTQYF. The DNA of the CDR3 is TGTGCCAGCAGGATGCGGACAGCTTTCACAGATACGCAGTATTTT.

This clonotype turned up a few times. The chain employs TRBV2 and TRBJ1-2; D gene ambiguous. This CDR3 is 14 amino acids long. Germline CDR1 is SNHLY and CDR2 is FYNNEI. V lost 6 bases and J 6 bases, leaving 17 bases between the germline ends. The CDR3 region is CASRTSGRMNGYTF. CDR3 nucleotides: TGTGCCAGCAGGACCAGTGGGCGAATGAATGGCTACACCTTC.

This clonotype turned up a few times. This chain uses TRBV28 with TRBJ1-1; D is undetermined. Trimming took 8 bases from V and 4 from J, leaving 11 bases between them. The germline CDR1 and CDR2 sequences are MDHEN and SYDVKM. The length of the CDR3 is 12 residues. The CDR3 reads CASVVRGTEAFF. For the CDR3, the DNA is TGTGCCAGCGTAGTACGCGGCACTGAAGCTTTCTTT.

This chain joins TRBV20-1 and TRBJ1-1, with unresolved D. CDR1 and CDR2 (germline): DFQATT, SNEGSKA (reference sequence). Trimming shortened V by 0 bases and J by 0 bases, and 11 bases separated the two germline ends. The CDR3 totals 15 residues. The CDR3 is CSAREYSFMNTEAFF. The DNA for the CDR3 is TGCAGTGCTAGAGAGTACAGTTTCATGAACACTGAAGCTTTCTTT.

V is TRBV25-1 and J is TRBJ1-2; D perhaps matches TRBD1 (6 bases). The CDR3 extends over 15 amino acids. The germline CDR1 and CDR2 sequences are MGHDK and SYGVNS. V gave up 2 bases and J gave up 8 bases, with 18 bases separating them. Here the CDR3 reads CASSEMDSTYGGYTF. The DNA of the CDR3 is TGTGCCAGCAGTGAAATGGACAGCACCTACGGAGGCTACACCTTC.

This chain uses TRBV20-1 with TRBJ2-1; no firm D call. The CDR3 covers 13 residues. The ends were cut back, 3 bases at V and 5 bases at J, with 11 bases in the middle. CDR1 is DFQATT and CDR2 is SNEGSKA in the germline V gene (reference sequence). The CDR3 here is CSASWGRDNEQFF. CDR3 bases: TGCAGTGCTAGTTGGGGAAGAGACAATGAGCAGTTCTTC.

This clonotype was seen more than once but under ten times. V usage is TRBV19 and J usage is TRBJ2-1; D is unclear. The V and J ends lost 7 bases and 2 bases respectively, with 6 bases between them. Germline CDR1 and CDR2: LNHDA and SQIVND (reference sequence). The CDR3 spans 12 residues. CDR3 sequence: CASTGAYNEQFF. In DNA form, the CDR3 reads TGTGCCAGTACCGGAGCCTACAATGAGCAGTTCTTC. The variable domain in full, with the rest retrieved from reference TRBV19 and TRBJ2-1, is DGGITQSPKYLFRKEGQNVTLSCEQNLNHDAMYWYRQDPGQGLRLIYYSQIVNDFQKGDIAEGYSVSREKKESFPLTVTSAQKNPTAFYLCASTGAYNEQFFGPGTRLTVL.

This clonotype was picked up many times. The chain joins TRBV20-1 to TRBJ1-5, with D uncertain. The V gene's germline CDR1 is DFQATT and CDR2 SNEGSKA (reference sequence). Trimming shortened V by 0 bases and J by 3 bases, and 3 bases separated the two germline ends. The CDR3 totals 12 residues. CDR3 region: CSARDLNQPQHF. DNA for the CDR3: TGCAGTGCTAGAGACCTCAATCAGCCCCAGCATTTT.

The chain uses TRBV9 and TRBJ2-1; TRBD1 or TRBD2 may be the D gene (5 bases each). The CDR3 runs 16 residues. Trimming stripped 3 bases from V and 5 bases from J, with 18 bases between. The V gene's germline CDR1 is SGDLS and CDR2 YYNGEE. In nucleotides, the CDR3 is TGTGCCAGCAGCGGCCGAGGGGACCCCCTGCACAATGAGCAGTTCTTC. Encoded protein: CASSGRGDPLHNEQFF. The full variable domain, completed using reference TRBV9 and TRBJ2-1, is DSGVTQTPKHLITATGQRVTLRCSPRSGDLSVYWYQQSLDQGLQFLIQYYNGEERAKGNILERFSAQQFPDLHSELNLSSLELGDSALYFCASSGRGDPLHNEQFFGPGTRLTVL.

There are a few counts of this clonotype. The chain recombines TRBV3-1 with TRBJ2-2; D uncertain. CDR3 length equals 17 residues. V lost 0 bases, J lost 0 bases, and 11 bases lay in between. CDR1 is LGHDT and CDR2 is YNNKEL in the germline V gene (reference sequence). CDR3 in amino acids: CASSQDSLATNTGELFF. CDR3 DNA: TGTGCCAGCAGCCAAGATAGTCTGGCTACGAACACCGGGGAGCTGTTTTTT.

In its sample, this clonotype was seen many times. The J gene is TRBJ1-1, the V gene TRBV20-1; D is possibly TRBD1 (5 bases). Trimming stripped 5 bases from V and 3 bases from J, with 13 bases between. Germline lookup yields CDR1 DFQATT and CDR2 SNEGSKA (reference sequence). CDR3 length: 13 amino acids. The CDR3 region has the DNA TGCAGTGCTCGGGAGGGAGGGGACACTGAAGCTTTCTTT. Amino acids: CSAREGGDTEAFF.

This clonotype appeared a few times. The chain has TRBV24-1 and TRBJ2-1; a possible D gene is TRBD1 (5 bases). The germline CDR1 and CDR2 sequences are KGHDR and SFDVKD. The CDR3 totals 16 residues. Deletions cut 4 bases from V and 4 bases from J, with 16 bases between. Here the CDR3 DNA reads TGTGCCACCAGTGACCAGACAGTCGGGCCTTACAATGAGCAGTTCTTC. Its protein product is CATSDQTVGPYNEQFF.

This clonotype has more than one count but fewer than ten. The chain is built from TRBV6-2 or TRBV6-3 and TRBJ2-5; D gene unclear. Germline CDR1 reads MNHEY; CDR2 reads SVGEGT. V was cut by 0 bases and J by 4 bases, with 9 bases left in between. This CDR3 has 14 residues. CDR3 residues: CASSYSRVRETQYF. DNA for the CDR3: TGTGCCAGCAGTTACTCCCGGGTGAGAGAGACCCAGTACTTC.

This clonotype appeared a few times. This rearrangement joins TRBV20-1 to TRBJ2-6; TRBD1 aligns across 9 bases. Germline CDR1 is DFQATT and CDR2 is SNEGSKA (reference sequence). J was trimmed by 0 bases and V by 2 bases; bases with no gene match: 11. CDR3 length: 19 residues. CDR3 protein: CSARSLGQGTNSGANVLTF. CDR3 DNA sequence: TGCAGTGCTAGATCCTTGGGACAGGGAACAAACTCTGGGGCCAACGTCCTGACTTTC.

This clonotype was seen a handful of times. The genes are TRBV6-1 and TRBJ2-1; D not resolved. Trimming stripped 3 bases from V and 0 bases from J, with 9 bases between. Germline V gene data show CDR1 as MNHNS and CDR2 as SASEGT. This CDR3 comprises 15 residues. In DNA, the CDR3 is TGTGCCAGCAGTGATGGTTTCAGCTCCTACAATGAGCAGTTCTTC. Its translation is CASSDGFSSYNEQFF.

The chain carries TRBV20-1 and TRBJ2-2; D ambiguous. Germline lookup yields CDR1 DFQATT and CDR2 SNEGSKA (reference sequence). V was shortened by 0 bases and J by 2 bases, with 13 bases between the two germline ends. The CDR3 totals 16 residues. CDR3 sequence: CSARDGFGSNTGELFF. CDR3 DNA sequence: TGCAGTGCTAGAGATGGGTTTGGCAGTAACACCGGGGAGCTGTTTTTT.

This clonotype was counted ten times or more. The chain couples TRBV24-1 to TRBJ2-5, with D tentatively TRBD1 (6 bases). This CDR3 is built from 16 residues. Between the trimmed V and J ends, which lost 2 bases and 7 bases, there was a span of 19 bases. Germline loops: CDR1 KGHDR, CDR2 SFDVKD. The CDR3 region has the DNA TGTGCCACCAGTGATTCAGGGGACGGCCCTCCAGGGACCCAGTACTTC. Translating gives CATSDSGDGPPGTQYF.